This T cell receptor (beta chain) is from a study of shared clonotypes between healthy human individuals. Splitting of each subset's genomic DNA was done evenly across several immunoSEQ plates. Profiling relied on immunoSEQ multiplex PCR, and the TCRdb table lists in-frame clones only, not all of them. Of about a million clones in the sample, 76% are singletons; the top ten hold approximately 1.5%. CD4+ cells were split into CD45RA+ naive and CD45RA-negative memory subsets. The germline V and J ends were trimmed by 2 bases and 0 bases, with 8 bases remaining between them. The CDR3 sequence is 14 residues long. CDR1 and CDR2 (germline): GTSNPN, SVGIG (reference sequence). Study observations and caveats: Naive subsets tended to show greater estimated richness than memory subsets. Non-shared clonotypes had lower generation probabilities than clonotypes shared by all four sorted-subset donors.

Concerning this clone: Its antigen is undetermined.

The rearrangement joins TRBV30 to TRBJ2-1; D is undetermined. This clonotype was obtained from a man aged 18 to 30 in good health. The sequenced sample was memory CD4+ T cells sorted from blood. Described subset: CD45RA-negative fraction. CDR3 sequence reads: CAWSNGFSYNEQFF. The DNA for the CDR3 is TGTGCCTGGAGTAACGGGTTCTCCTACAATGAGCAGTTCTTC.